This TCR beta chain was identified during a study of T cell responses to AZD1222 COVID-19 vaccine. Here immunoSEQ multiplex PCR was the method, and the copy in TCRdb shows in-frame clones only, minus some. The table lists approximately 64,000 clones, roughly 84% of them singletons. This CDR3 region has 16 residues. Germline loops: CDR1 WNHNN, CDR2 SYGVQD (reference sequence). Trimming removed 8 bases from V and 1 base from J, with 18 bases in between. The starting material was peripheral blood, obtained on day 0 of AZD1222 vaccination. The source is an adult in good health. V and J are TRBV10-1 and TRBJ1-5; no firm D call. In DNA, the CDR3 is TGCGCCAGCCCCAGCAATGGCAGGAAGAGCAATCAGCCCCAGCATTTT. This gives the protein CASPSNGRKSNQPQHF.